Sequencing of this TCR beta chain was carried out in a study of tumor-infiltrating lymphocytes in primary liver carcinoma. Study at large: Tumors were stage T1-T3 N0M0, about 4.2 to 10 cm across. Points from the study as a whole: The overlap of tumor-adjacent and tumor-blood pairs was smaller than that of tumor region pairs.

Investigators took RNA and DNA out together from 20-30 mg of unsorted bulk tissue. Treatment-naive at the time, the patients had chronic HBV infection. Total RNA amounting to 500 ng was the source from which TCR beta cDNA was made with a constant-region primer. The TCR beta library was amplified through three nested multiplex PCR rounds in a modified ARM-PCR procedure. Forward primers for TRBV1-TRBV30 and a C-beta reverse primer served the first two PCR rounds, at around 9 cycles each. In TCRdb, the multiplex PCR reads were re-called with MiXCR into one record per CDR3 protein. The sample contains around 71,000 distinct CDR3 sequences, around 75% of which appear only once. This clonotype was seen many times. Its cognate antigen is unknown. There are 16 residues in the CDR3. The ends lost 6 bases at V and 5 bases at J; junction bases unmatched: 12.

The V gene is TRBV12-3 or TRBV12-4, the J gene TRBJ2-2; 7 bases match TRBD1. The receptor comes from a woman in her sixties or seventies with primary liver carcinoma and hepatitis B virus infection. Material: liver tumor tissue from sampling region 4. Subset defined: tumor region T4, right-lateral pole. The CDR3 sequence is CASRLKGQRLTGELFF. For the CDR3, the DNA is TGTGCCAGCAGGCTAAAGGGACAGAGGCTAACCGGGGAGCTGTTTTTT.